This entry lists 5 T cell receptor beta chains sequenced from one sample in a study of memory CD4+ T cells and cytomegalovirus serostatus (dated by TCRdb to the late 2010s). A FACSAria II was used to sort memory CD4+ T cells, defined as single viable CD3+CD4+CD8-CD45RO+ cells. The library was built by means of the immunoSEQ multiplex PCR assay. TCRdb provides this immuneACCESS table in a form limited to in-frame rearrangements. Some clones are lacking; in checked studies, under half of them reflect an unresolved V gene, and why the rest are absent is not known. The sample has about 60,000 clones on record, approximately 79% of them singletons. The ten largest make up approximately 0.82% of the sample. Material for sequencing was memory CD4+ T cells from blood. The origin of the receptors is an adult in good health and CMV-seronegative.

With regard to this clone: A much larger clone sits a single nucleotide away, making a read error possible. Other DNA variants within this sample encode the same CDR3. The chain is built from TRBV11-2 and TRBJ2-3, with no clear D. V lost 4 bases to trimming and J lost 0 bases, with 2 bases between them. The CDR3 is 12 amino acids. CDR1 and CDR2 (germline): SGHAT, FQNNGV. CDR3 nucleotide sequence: TGTGCCAGCAGCTCTAGCACAGATACGCAGTATTTT. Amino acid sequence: CASSSSTDTQYF. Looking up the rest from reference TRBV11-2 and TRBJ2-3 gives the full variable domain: EAGVAQSPRYKIIEKRQSVAFWCNPISGHATLYWYQQILGQGPKLLIQFQNNGVVDDSQLPKDRFSAERLKGVDSTLKIQPAKLEDSAVYLCASSSSTDTQYFGPGTRLTVL.

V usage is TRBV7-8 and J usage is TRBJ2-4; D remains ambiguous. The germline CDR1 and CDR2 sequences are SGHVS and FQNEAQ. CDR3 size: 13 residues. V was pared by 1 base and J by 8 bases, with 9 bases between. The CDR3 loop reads CASSLGRLDIQYF. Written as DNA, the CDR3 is TGTGCCAGCAGCTTAGGAAGATTGGACATTCAGTACTTC.

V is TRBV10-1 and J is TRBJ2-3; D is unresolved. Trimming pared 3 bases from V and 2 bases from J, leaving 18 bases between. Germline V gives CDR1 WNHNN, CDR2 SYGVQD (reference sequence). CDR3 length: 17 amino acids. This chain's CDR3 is CASSENGPLQTTDTQYF. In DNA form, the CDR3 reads TGCGCCAGCAGTGAAAACGGGCCCCTTCAGACCACAGATACGCAGTATTTT.

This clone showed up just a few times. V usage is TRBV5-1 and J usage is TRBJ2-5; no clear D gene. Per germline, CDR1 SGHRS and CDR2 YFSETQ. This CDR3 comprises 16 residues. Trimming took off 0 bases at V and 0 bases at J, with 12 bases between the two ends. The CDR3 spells CASSLALRGNQETQYF. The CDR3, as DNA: TGCGCCAGCAGCTTGGCCCTTAGAGGCAACCAAGAGACCCAGTACTTC.

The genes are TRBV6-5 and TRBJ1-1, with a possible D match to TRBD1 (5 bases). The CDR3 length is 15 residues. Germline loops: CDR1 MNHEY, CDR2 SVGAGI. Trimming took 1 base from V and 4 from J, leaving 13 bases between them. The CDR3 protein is CASSYWDARRTEAFF. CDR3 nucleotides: TGTGCCAGCAGTTACTGGGACGCCAGACGCACTGAAGCTTTCTTT.